Sequencing of this T cell receptor beta chain was carried out in a study of blood T cell dynamics during melanoma immunotherapy. Whole-study results and caveats: At W3, later disease-control patients showed bifurcated PBMC repertoire changes, unlike progressors. Whether repertoire-driving clones were melanoma-specific could not be determined.

Time point defined: week 3, after first cycle of checkpoint inhibitor. This CDR3 has 16 residues. CDR1 and CDR2 from the germline V gene are SGHKS and YYEKEE (reference sequence). V was clipped by 4 bases and J by 6 bases, with 22 bases between them. DNA loading was fixed at roughly 360 ng for all bulk PBMC samples. TCRdb keeps only in-frame clones here, not all; method: immunoSEQ multiplex PCR. The top ten hold approximately 55% of the sample, which has 4,300 or so clones, around 81% seen once. Details on this clone: The antigen remains unidentified.

The source was blood, collected from a patient treated with checkpoint blockade. The clonotype comes from a human donor with melanoma. The rearrangement uses TRBV5-5 and TRBJ1-2, with D unclear. Here the CDR3 reads CASSPTGRPRTDGYTF. As DNA, the CDR3 is TGTGCCAGCAGCCCTACCGGCCGGCCGCGCACTGATGGCTACACCTTC.